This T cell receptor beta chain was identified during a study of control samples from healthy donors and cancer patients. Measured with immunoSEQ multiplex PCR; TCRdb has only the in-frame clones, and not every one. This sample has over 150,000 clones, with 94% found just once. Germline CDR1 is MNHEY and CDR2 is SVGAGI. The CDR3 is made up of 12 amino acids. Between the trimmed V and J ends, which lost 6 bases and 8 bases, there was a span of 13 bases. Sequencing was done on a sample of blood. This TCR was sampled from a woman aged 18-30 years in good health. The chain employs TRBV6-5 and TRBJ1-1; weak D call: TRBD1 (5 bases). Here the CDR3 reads CASRGRGEEAFF. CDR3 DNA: TGTGCCAGCAGGGGACGAGGAGAGGAAGCTTTCTTT.